The 25 T cell receptor beta chains given below trace back to one sample, sequenced in a study of blood T cell repertoires in COVID-19. Repertoires were generated with immunoSEQ multiplex PCR, while TCRdb's copy carries only in-frame clones and drops some. Among approximately 81,000 clones listed, 89% were seen once. Sequencing was performed on peripheral blood. The receptors stem from a man in his 70s with active or convalescent COVID-19.

This sequence joins TRBV6-1 and TRBJ2-5; 7 positions match TRBD1. There are 15 residues in the CDR3. In germline, CDR1 is MNHNS, CDR2 SASEGT. V dropped 3 bases and J dropped 2; count of bases not matched to a gene: 6. The CDR3: CASSDGTVGQETQYF. As DNA, the CDR3 is TGTGCCAGCAGTGACGGGACAGTGGGGCAAGAGACCCAGTACTTC.

J is TRBJ2-5 and V is TRBV18; D possibly corresponds to TRBD2 (6 bases). The CDR3 runs to 14 residues. V lost 5 bases to trimming and J lost 3 bases, with 13 bases between them. Germline loops: CDR1 KGHSH, CDR2 LQKENI. The CDR3 nucleotides read TGTGCCAGCTCATCCAGGCGGGACGAAGAGACCCAGTACTTC. Its translation is CASSSRRDEETQYF.

The chain has TRBV5-1 and TRBJ2-2; D not certain. The CDR3 is 15 amino acids. Germline values: CDR1 SGHRS, CDR2 YFSETQ. The V end lost 0 bases, the J end lost 1 base, and 7 bases lay between the germline ends. CDR3 in amino acids: CASSLVSGNTGELFF. CDR3 bases: TGCGCCAGCAGCTTGGTCTCCGGGAACACCGGGGAGCTGTTTTTT.

The chain uses TRBV18 and TRBJ1-1; D unclear. Per the germline V gene, CDR1 is KGHSH and CDR2 is LQKENI. The CDR3 is made up of 15 amino acids. Trimming removed 5 bases at V and 4 bases at J, with 17 bases between. CDR3 nucleotide sequence: TGTGCCAGCTCAGCTGCACTTGTTCTAGGCACTGAAGCTTTCTTT. Translation gives CASSAALVLGTEAFF.

The chain has TRBV5-1 and TRBJ1-5, with 7 bases lining up with TRBD1. V lost 4 bases and J lost 4; bases outside the gene matches: 8. CDR3 length: 15 amino acids. The germline V gene has CDR1 SGHRS and CDR2 YFSETQ. The CDR3 bases are TGCGCCAGCAGCCTCGGACAGGAGATAAATCAGCCCCAGCATTTT. This gives the protein CASSLGQEINQPQHF.

The DNA of the CDR3 is TGCAGCGTTGCGGGCACTGAAGCTTTCTTT. Residues: CSVAGTEAFF. This rearrangement joins TRBV29-1 to TRBJ1-1; D is unresolved. V lost 4 bases, J lost 4 bases, and 4 bases lay in between. This CDR3 contains 10 residues. Germline V gives CDR1 SQVTM, CDR2 ANQGSEA.

The chain uses TRBV7-8 and TRBJ2-7; 10 bases match TRBD1. From germline, CDR1 is SGHVS and CDR2 FQNEAQ. Trimming cost V 5 bases and J 4 bases; bases outside gene matches: 8. The CDR3 covers 15 residues. The CDR3 DNA reads TGTGCCAGCAGCCCGCGGACAGGGGGTACGTACGAGCAGTACTTC. Its translation: CASSPRTGGTYEQYF.

The chain carries TRBV13 and TRBJ2-3; D possibly corresponds to TRBD2 (6 bases). The V and J ends lost 1 base and 4 bases respectively, with 15 bases between them. Germline V gene sequence: CDR1 PRHDT, CDR2 FYEKMQ (reference sequence). The CDR3 length is 16 residues. In DNA, the CDR3 is TGTGCCAGCAGCTTAGCGCGGGGACCAGGGTCAGATACGCAGTATTTT. Its protein is CASSLARGPGSDTQYF.

The V call is TRBV7-3, the J call TRBJ2-3, with a weak D call TRBD1 (6 bases). This CDR3 is 18 amino acids long. From germline, CDR1 is SGHTA and CDR2 FQGTGA. V lost 1 base, J lost 2 bases, and 19 bases lay in between. CDR3 coding DNA: TGTGCCAGCAGCTTAAGCCAGGGGTCGCTTCGAATCACAGATACGCAGTATTTT. Protein sequence: CASSLSQGSLRITDTQYF.

The rearrangement joins TRBV9 to TRBJ2-3; 8 bases line up with TRBD2. The junction had 14 bases not matched to a gene; V was cut back by 3 bases and J by 2 bases. From germline, CDR1 is SGDLS and CDR2 YYNGEE. The CDR3 sequence is 18 residues long. CDR3 nucleotides: TGTGCCAGCAGCGCCCGGGGTGGCGGGGGGCGGCTCACAGATACGCAGTATTTT. Translation gives CASSARGGGGRLTDTQYF.

The V and J genes are TRBV27 and TRBJ2-5; 7 bases map to TRBD2. The CDR3 loop spans 14 amino acids. The junction had 3 bases not matched to a gene; V was cut back by 3 bases and J by 2 bases. Germline loops: CDR1 MNHEY, CDR2 SMNVEV (reference sequence). The CDR3 sequence is CASSFGRKQETQYF. The CDR3 DNA reads TGTGCCAGCAGTTTCGGGAGGAAACAAGAGACCCAGTACTTC.

The chain combines TRBV5-1 with TRBJ1-2, with TRBD1 matching 7 bases. Germline-derived CDR1 and CDR2 are SGHRS and YFSETQ. J was trimmed by 2 bases and V by 3 bases; bases with no gene match: 4. The CDR3 consists of 14 residues. Here the CDR3 reads CASSSQGENYGYTF. The CDR3 region has the DNA TGCGCCAGCAGCTCGCAGGGGGAGAACTATGGCTACACCTTC.

The chain joins TRBV6-5 to TRBJ2-3; 7 bases agree with TRBD1. Germline CDR1 is MNHEY and CDR2 is SVGAGI. The CDR3 sequence is 15 residues long. V gave up 6 bases and J gave up 1 base; unmatched junction bases: 7. This CDR3 reads CASRDRDSGTDTQYF. The CDR3 coding sequence is TGTGCCAGCAGAGACCGGGACAGCGGCACAGATACGCAGTATTTT.

This clone was observed a single time. This chain uses TRBV20-1 with TRBJ1-4, with unresolved D. The V end lost 3 bases, the J end lost 7 bases, and 12 bases lay between the germline ends. Germline V gene data show CDR1 as DFQATT and CDR2 as SNEGSKA (reference sequence). The CDR3 runs 13 residues. CDR3 amino acids: CSASSQAGEKLFF. The CDR3 DNA reads TGCAGTGCTAGTTCGCAGGCAGGTGAAAAACTGTTTTTT.

The chain is built from TRBV7-8 and TRBJ2-7, with D maybe TRBD1 (5 bases). The ends were cut back, 1 base at V and 5 bases at J, with 12 bases in the middle. CDR3 size: 14 residues. Germline V gene sequence: CDR1 SGHVS, CDR2 FQNEAQ. The CDR3 loop is CASSLGAGQDEQYF. The CDR3 nucleotides are TGTGCCAGCAGCTTAGGGGCAGGGCAGGACGAGCAGTACTTC.

The J gene is TRBJ1-1, the V gene TRBV5-1; no clear D. The CDR3 is 13 residues long. In germline, CDR1 is SGHRS, CDR2 YFSETQ. Trimming left V 4 bases short and J 0 bases short, with 7 bases between. The CDR3 is CASSQVMNTEAFF. The CDR3, as DNA: TGCGCCAGCAGCCAGGTGATGAACACTGAAGCTTTCTTT.

This chain joins TRBV18 and TRBJ1-1; 7 bases align to TRBD1. The V gene end was trimmed by 7 bases and the J gene end by 1 base; junction bases not matched to a gene: 3. Germline CDR1 reads KGHSH; CDR2 reads LQKENI. CDR3 length: 13 residues. CDR3 residues: CASLGQRNTEAFF. The CDR3 bases are TGTGCCAGCTTGGGACAGCGGAACACTGAAGCTTTCTTT.

This chain links TRBV28 with TRBJ1-6, with a weak D call TRBD1 (6 bases). The CDR3 covers 15 residues. V lost 4 bases and J lost 5, with 12 bases in between. The germline V gene has CDR1 MDHEN and CDR2 SYDVKM. The CDR3 nucleotides read TGTGCCAGCAGTTCCTACAGGGTGGATAATTCACCCCTCCACTTT. Protein: CASSSYRVDNSPLHF.

The chain combines TRBV9 with TRBJ2-5, with 8 bases matching TRBD2. The CDR3 is made up of 17 amino acids. Germline V CDR1 and CDR2: SGDLS, YYNGEE. The J segment lost 2 bases and the V segment lost 3 bases, leaving 12 bases of the junction unmatched. CDR3 sequence reads: CASSAYSAGVVQETQYF. For the CDR3, the DNA is TGTGCCAGCAGCGCCTACTCAGCGGGGGTGGTACAAGAGACCCAGTACTTC. Full variable domain (remainder filled in from reference TRBV9 and TRBJ2-5): DSGVTQTPKHLITATGQRVTLRCSPRSGDLSVYWYQQSLDQGLQFLIQYYNGEERAKGNILERFSAQQFPDLHSELNLSSLELGDSALYFCASSAYSAGVVQETQYFGPGTRLLVL.

This chain uses TRBV4-2 with TRBJ2-5; tentative D call: TRBD1 (7 bases). This CDR3 is built from 14 residues. CDR1 is LGHNA, CDR2 YNFKEQ, per germline. Deletions cut 4 bases from V and 2 bases from J, with 11 bases between. In DNA, the CDR3 is TGTGCCAGCAGCCCAGGGGGGACTCAAGAGACCCAGTACTTC. Its translation is CASSPGGTQETQYF.

The chain carries TRBV19 and TRBJ1-1; 8 bases agree with TRBD1. Germline lookup yields CDR1 LNHDA and CDR2 SQIVND (reference sequence). This CDR3 comprises 12 residues. V shed 11 bases and J 6 bases; nucleotides not matched to a gene: 8. The CDR3 bases are TGTGCCGGCCACAGGGGGAATCCTGAAGCTTTCTTT. This codes for CAGHRGNPEAFF.

The gene calls are TRBV6-5 and TRBJ1-1; D gene unclear. Trimming took off 6 bases at V and 1 base at J, with 9 bases between the two ends. This CDR3 is 13 amino acids long. Looked up from germline, CDR1 is MNHEY and CDR2 is SVGAGI. CDR3 in amino acids: CASRRGENTEAFF. The CDR3 nucleotides read TGTGCCAGCAGGAGAGGTGAGAACACTGAAGCTTTCTTT.

This chain uses TRBV7-2 with TRBJ1-1; D is perhaps TRBD1 (6 bases). This CDR3 contains 13 residues. Germline loops: CDR1 SGHTA, CDR2 FQGNSA. Trimming removed 6 bases at V and 0 bases at J, with 8 bases between. CDR3 nucleotide sequence: TGTGCCAGCAGTGGACAGTTGAACACTGAAGCTTTCTTT. Translating it yields CASSGQLNTEAFF.

This rearrangement joins TRBV5-4 to TRBJ1-3; 9 nucleotides align to TRBD1. V lost 3 bases to trimming and J lost 4 bases; unmatched junction nucleotides: 5. The CDR3 is 15 residues long. The germline gives CDR1 SGHNT, CDR2 YYREEE (reference sequence). CDR3 in amino acids: CASSSGQGYGNTIYF. The DNA for the CDR3 is TGTGCCAGCAGCTCGGGACAGGGCTACGGAAACACCATATATTTT.

This clone was seen only once. This sequence joins TRBV5-1 and TRBJ1-1; D is possibly TRBD1 (5 bases). Germline CDR1 is SGHRS and CDR2 is YFSETQ. Trimming stripped 0 bases from V and 0 bases from J, with 6 bases between. This CDR3 is built from 14 residues. The CDR3 sequence is CASSLDRLNTEAFF. As DNA, the CDR3 is TGCGCCAGCAGCTTGGACAGGCTGAACACTGAAGCTTTCTTT.